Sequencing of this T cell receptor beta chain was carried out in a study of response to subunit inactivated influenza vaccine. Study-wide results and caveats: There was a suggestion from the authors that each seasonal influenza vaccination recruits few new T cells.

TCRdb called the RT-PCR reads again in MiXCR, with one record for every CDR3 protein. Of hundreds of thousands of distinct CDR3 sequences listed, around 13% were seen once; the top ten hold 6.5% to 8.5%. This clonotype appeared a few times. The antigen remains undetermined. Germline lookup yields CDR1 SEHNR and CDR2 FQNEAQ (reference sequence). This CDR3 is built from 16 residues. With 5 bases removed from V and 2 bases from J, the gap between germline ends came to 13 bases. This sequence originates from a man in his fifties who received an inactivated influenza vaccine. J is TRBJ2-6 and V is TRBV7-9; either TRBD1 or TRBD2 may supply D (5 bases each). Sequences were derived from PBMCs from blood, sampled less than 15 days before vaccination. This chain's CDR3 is CASSRDRGAGANVLTF. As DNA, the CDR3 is TGTGCCAGCAGCCGGGACCGGGGCGCTGGGGCCAACGTCCTGACTTTC.